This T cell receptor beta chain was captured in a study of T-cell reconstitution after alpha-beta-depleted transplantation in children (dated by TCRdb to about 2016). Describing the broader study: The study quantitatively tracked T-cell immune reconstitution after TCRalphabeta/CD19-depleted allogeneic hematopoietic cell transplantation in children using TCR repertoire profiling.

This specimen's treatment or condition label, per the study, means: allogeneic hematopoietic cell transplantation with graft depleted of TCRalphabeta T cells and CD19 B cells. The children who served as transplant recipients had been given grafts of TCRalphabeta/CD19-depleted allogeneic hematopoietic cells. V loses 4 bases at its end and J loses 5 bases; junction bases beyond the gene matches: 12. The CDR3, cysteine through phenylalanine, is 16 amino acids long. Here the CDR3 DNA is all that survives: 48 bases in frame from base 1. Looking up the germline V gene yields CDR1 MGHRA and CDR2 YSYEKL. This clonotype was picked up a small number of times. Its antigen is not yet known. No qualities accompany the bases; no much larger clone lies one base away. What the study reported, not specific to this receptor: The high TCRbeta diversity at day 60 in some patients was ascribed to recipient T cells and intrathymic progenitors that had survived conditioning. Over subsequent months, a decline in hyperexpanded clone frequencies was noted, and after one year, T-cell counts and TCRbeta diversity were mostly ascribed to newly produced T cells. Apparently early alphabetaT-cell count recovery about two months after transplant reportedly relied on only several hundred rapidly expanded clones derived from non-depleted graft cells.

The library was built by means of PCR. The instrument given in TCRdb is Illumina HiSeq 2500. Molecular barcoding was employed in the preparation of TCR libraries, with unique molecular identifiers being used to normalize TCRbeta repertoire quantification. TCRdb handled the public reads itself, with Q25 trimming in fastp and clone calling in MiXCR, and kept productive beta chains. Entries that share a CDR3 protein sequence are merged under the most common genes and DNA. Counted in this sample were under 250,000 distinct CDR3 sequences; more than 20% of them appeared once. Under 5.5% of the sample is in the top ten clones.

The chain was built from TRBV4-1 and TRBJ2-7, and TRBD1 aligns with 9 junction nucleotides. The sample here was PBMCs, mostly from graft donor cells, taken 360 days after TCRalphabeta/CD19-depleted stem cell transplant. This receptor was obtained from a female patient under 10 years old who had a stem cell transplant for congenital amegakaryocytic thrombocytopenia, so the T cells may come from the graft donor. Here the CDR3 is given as CASSLLRDRVGDEQYF. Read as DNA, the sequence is TGCGCCAGCAGCCTTCTCCGGGACAGGGTGGGCGACGAGCAGTACTTC.